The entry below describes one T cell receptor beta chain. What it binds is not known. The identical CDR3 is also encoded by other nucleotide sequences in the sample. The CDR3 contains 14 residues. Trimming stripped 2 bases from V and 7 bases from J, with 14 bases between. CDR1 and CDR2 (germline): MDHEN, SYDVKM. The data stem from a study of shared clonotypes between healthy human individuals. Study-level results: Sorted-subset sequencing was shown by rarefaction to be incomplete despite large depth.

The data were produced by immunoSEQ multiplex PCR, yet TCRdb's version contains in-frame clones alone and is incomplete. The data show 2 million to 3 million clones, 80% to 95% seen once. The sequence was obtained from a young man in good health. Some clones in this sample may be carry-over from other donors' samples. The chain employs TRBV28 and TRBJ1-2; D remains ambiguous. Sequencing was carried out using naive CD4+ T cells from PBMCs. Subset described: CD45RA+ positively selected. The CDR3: CASSLLAGASGYTF. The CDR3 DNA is TGTGCCAGCAGTTTACTTGCAGGCGCAAGTGGCTACACCTTC.